What follows are 7 T cell receptor beta chains derived from one specimen sequenced in a study of blood T cell repertoires in COVID-19. The data were produced by immunoSEQ multiplex PCR, yet TCRdb's version contains in-frame clones alone and is incomplete. The sample consists of about 200,000 clones, around 81% of them appearing once. The sequenced sample consisted of PBMCs or T cells enriched from blood (not recorded which). The source of these receptors is a woman in her forties or fifties with acute COVID-19.

The V and J genes are TRBV19 and TRBJ1-2; D is possibly TRBD1 (6 bases). The length of the CDR3 is 14 residues. Trimming shortened V by 5 bases and J by 4 bases, and 14 bases separated the two germline ends. Germline values: CDR1 LNHDA, CDR2 SQIVND (reference sequence). Here the CDR3 DNA reads TGTGCCAGTAGTGACCCGGGACATCCCTATGGCTACACCTTC. Residues: CASSDPGHPYGYTF. The whole variable domain, remainder taken from reference TRBV19 and TRBJ1-2, is DGGITQSPKYLFRKEGQNVTLSCEQNLNHDAMYWYRQDPGQGLRLIYYSQIVNDFQKGDIAEGYSVSREKKESFPLTVTSAQKNPTAFYLCASSDPGHPYGYTFGSGTRLTVV.

The chain combines TRBV18 with TRBJ2-7; TRBD1 is a possible D gene (6 bases). Germline CDR1 is KGHSH and CDR2 is LQKENI. Trimming shortened V by 5 bases and J by 5 bases, and 13 bases separated the two germline ends. The length of the CDR3 is 13 residues. Here the CDR3 DNA reads TGTGCCAGCTCAGCCTTACAGGGCAACGAGCAGTACTTC. Protein: CASSALQGNEQYF.

The chain couples TRBV3-1 (or the pseudogene TRBV3-2) to TRBJ1-2, with D perhaps TRBD1 (5 bases). The CDR3 spans 14 residues. Germline V lookup: CDR1 LGHDT, CDR2 YNNKEL (reference sequence). V shed 1 base and J shed 4 bases, with 10 bases lying between them. The CDR3 sequence is CASSQGGGLYGYTF. CDR3 nucleotides: TGTGCCAGCAGCCAAGGTGGGGGACTCTATGGCTACACCTTC.

The genes are TRBV7-2 and TRBJ2-1, with TRBD2 as a possible D gene (5 bases). From germline, CDR1 is SGHTA and CDR2 FQGNSA. The length of the CDR3 is 13 residues. Trimming left V 1 base short and J 7 bases short, with 8 bases between. The CDR3, as DNA: TGTGCCAGCAGCTTAGGTCTAGCTAATGAGCAGTTCTTC. Translating it yields CASSLGLANEQFF.

The V and J genes are TRBV4-3 and TRBJ2-2; the D is unclear. V was pared by 1 base and J by 0 bases, with 15 bases between. Germline CDR1 reads LGHNA; CDR2 reads YSLEER. The CDR3 length is 18 residues. The CDR3 region has the DNA TGCGCCAGCAGCCAAGCCCGAGGAGCTGCTGCGAACACCGGGGAGCTGTTTTTT. Protein product: CASSQARGAAANTGELFF.

The chain uses TRBV14 and TRBJ2-1; TRBD2 matches at 7 bases. Germline V gives CDR1 SGHDN, CDR2 FVKESK. Germline trimming cut 0 bases from V and 7 bases from J; bases unmatched to any gene: 9. The CDR3 contains 16 residues. The CDR3 loop reads CASSQDLVSGGNEQFF. The CDR3 region has the DNA TGTGCCAGCAGCCAAGATCTGGTTTCGGGGGGAAATGAGCAGTTCTTC.

V gene TRBV7-2 combines with J gene TRBJ2-1, with 7 positions matching TRBD2. CDR1 and CDR2 from the germline V gene are SGHTA and FQGNSA. This CDR3 spans 16 amino acids. V was clipped by 5 bases and J by 4 bases; unmatched bases: 11. The CDR3 loop reads CASSAGGGLQYNEQFF. CDR3 in DNA: TGTGCCAGCAGCGCCGGCGGGGGACTGCAGTACAATGAGCAGTTCTTC.